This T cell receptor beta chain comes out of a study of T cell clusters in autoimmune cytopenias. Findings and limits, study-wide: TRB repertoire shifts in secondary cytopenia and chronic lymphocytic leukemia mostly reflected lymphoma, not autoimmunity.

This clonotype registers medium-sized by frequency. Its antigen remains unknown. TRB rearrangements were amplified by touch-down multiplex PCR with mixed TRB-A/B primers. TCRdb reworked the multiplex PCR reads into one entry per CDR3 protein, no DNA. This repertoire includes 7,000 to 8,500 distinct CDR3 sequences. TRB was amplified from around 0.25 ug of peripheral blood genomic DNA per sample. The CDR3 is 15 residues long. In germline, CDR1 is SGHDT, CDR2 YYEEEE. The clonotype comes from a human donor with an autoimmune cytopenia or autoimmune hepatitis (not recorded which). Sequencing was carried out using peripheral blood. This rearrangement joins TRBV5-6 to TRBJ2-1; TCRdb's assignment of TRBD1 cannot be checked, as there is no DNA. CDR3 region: CASSLRGNSFYEQFF.